The source of this T cell receptor (beta chain) is a study of shared clonotypes between healthy human individuals (dated by TCRdb to the early 2020s). For the study in its entirety: The cohort comprised a couple of women and a few men aged 18 to 49 years. To increase sequencing depth and limit assay-specific biases, different laboratories used diverse techniques to prepare libraries and sequence TCR repertoires. To estimate repertoire size and how much clonotype sharing occurs between individuals, the study deeply sequenced the blood TCR repertoires of a handful of healthy adults. Leukapheresis yielded between about 0.85 and 9.5 billion PBMCs per donor. Results the study describes overall, beyond this receptor: Pairwise subsampling led to the expectation that sequencing depth would affect the degree of clonotype sharing among donors. Sampling was limited to blood, and TCR repertoires in tissue likely differ from TCR repertoires in blood. The genetic and exposure-history diversity represented was limited by the small number of donors.

V is clipped by 6 bases and J by 2 bases, and the sequence between their germline boundaries is 8 bases long. The CDR1 and CDR2 encoded by the germline V gene are SGHVS and FQNEAQ. Including the terminal cysteine and phenylalanine, the CDR3 comprises 13 residues. Left in the record is the CDR3 DNA by itself, 39 bases read in frame from the first base. This clone was seen only a few times. Its antigen is still unknown. There are no base qualities to consult, and no much larger clone falls within one base. Donors were healthy HIV-negative adults with no recently reported acute infections or vaccinations. All donors were Caucasian adults living in Nashville, Tennessee, USA. In the unsorted samples, 70 million to 90 million PBMCs were counted, and genomic DNA was extracted using the QIAamp DNA Blood Mini kit. Blood was collected by leukapheresis, and PBMCs were isolated by Ficoll-Histopaque density gradient centrifugation and then cryopreserved in liquid nitrogen vapor phase.

Using the deep immunoSEQ assay, multiplex PCR amplified TCR CDR3 regions from genomic DNA. Extracted genomic DNA from each cell subset was spread evenly across all wells of several immunoSEQ 96-well plates, with each plate serving as a replicate. For unsorted PBMC, 250 to 300 ng of genomic DNA, equivalent to 30,000 to 35,000 T cell genomes, went into each replicate PCR. Genomic DNA from unsorted PBMC was sequenced over ten immunoSEQ deep assay plates. Purified libraries were measured with a Qubit 3.0 fluorometer, size-checked on a Bioanalyzer 2100, and measured again with the KAPA Library Quantification kit. A separate single-read 150-cycle Illumina NextSeq 550 flow cell was used to sequence each immunoSEQ 96-well plate. On the study's bioinformatics: The immunoSEQ output contained only junctional sequences without quality scores, so filtering could not match that applied to full-length reads. To assign V/J genes and CDR3, sequences were annotated using PyIR, a Python wrapper for IgBLAST v1.9, with IMGT germline references. Any read was removed if the V/J assignment was weak (E-value above 1e-6), the CDR3 was missing, or the read contained stop codons, out-of-frame junctions, or ambiguous translated residues. V3J clonotypes were defined as sequences sharing an identical inferred V gene, J gene, and CDR3 amino acid sequence. Percentage overlap between repertoires was calculated by dividing the number of shared unique clonotypes by the size of the smaller repertoire. Richness of each repertoire was evaluated using RTK rarefaction, the Chao1 estimator, and Recon v2.1 estimates of unobserved clonotypes. TCRdb retrieved this table from immuneACCESS and kept in-frame rearrangements only. Not all clones are present; in checked studies, unresolved V genes account for under half, and no reason is known for the remainder. The DNA was the basis for D and trimming; V, J and clone size are from that table. The sample has 450,000 to 600,000 clones on record, more than 65% of them singletons. The top ten clones comprise approximately 12% of the sample.

Recombination linked TRBV7-8 to TRBJ1-5; the D gene is perhaps TRBD1, from 6 matching bases. The sample taken for sequencing was PBMCs. This sequence originates from a woman between 40 and 50 years old in good health. Some clones in this sample may be carry-over from other donors' samples. CDR3 region: CASRRGGNQPQHF. The DNA sequence is as follows: TGTGCCAGCAGGAGGGGGGGCAATCAGCCCCAGCATTTT.